This paragraph reports one TCR beta chain. Its antigen is not identified. The CDR3 length is 13 residues. CDR1 and CDR2 from the germline V gene are SQVTM and ANQGSEA. Trimming cost V 4 bases and J 2 bases, with 12 bases left between them. These data originate in a study of T-cell reconstitution after alpha-beta-depleted transplantation in children. Study-level results: After one year, T-cell counts and TCRbeta diversity mostly came from new T cells.

Unique molecular identifiers featured in how the TCRbeta library was prepared. TCRdb called the PCR reads again in MiXCR, with one record for every CDR3 protein. The sample lists some 440,000 distinct CDR3 sequences, around 15% seen once, with around 28% in the top ten. The receptor was derived from a boy in the first two years of life who had a stem cell transplant for Wiskott-Aldrich syndrome, so the T cells may come from the graft donor. The V gene is TRBV29-1, the J gene TRBJ2-7; D assignment may be TRBD1 or TRBD2 (5 bases each). The sequences come from PBMCs, mostly from graft donor cells, collected 360 days after TCRalphabeta/CD19-depleted stem cell transplant. The CDR3 DNA reads TGCAGCGTTGGGGTATTGGGGGCCTACGAGCAGTACTTC. This sequence encodes CSVGVLGAYEQYF.